The sequence of this TCR beta chain was determined in a study of cytomegalovirus exposure and HLA in healthy donors. Study-wide results and caveats: Listed as cytomegalovirus-associated were roughly 180 TCR beta chains.

Sequencing used immunoSEQ multiplex PCR; TCRdb keeps in-frame clones, though not all of them. The table has about 130,000 clones, about nine tenths seen once. On this clone itself: Its matching antigen is unknown.

V lost 2 bases and J 10 bases, leaving 9 bases between the germline ends. In germline, CDR1 is SGHVS, CDR2 FQNEAQ. The CDR3 runs 12 residues. Sequencing was carried out using PBMCs. This chain joins TRBV7-8 and TRBJ2-1; D remains ambiguous. The clonotype originates from a woman aged 18-35 years in good health and CMV-seronegative. CDR3 amino acids: CASSLIVREQFF. CDR3 DNA: TGTGCCAGCAGCTTAATAGTCCGCGAGCAGTTCTTC.